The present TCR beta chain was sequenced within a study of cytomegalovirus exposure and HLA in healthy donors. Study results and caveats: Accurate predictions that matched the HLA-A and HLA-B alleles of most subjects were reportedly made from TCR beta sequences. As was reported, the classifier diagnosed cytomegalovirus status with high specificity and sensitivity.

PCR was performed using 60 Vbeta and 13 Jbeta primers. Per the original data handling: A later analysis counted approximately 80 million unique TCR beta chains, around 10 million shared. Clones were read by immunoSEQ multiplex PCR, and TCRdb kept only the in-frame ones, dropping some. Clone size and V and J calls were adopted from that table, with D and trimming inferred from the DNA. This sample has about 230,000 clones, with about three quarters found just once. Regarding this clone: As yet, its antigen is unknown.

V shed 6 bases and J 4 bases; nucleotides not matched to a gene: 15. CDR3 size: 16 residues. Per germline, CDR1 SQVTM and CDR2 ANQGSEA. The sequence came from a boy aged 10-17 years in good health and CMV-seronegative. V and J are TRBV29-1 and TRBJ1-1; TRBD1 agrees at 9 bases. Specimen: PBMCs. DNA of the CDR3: TGCAGCGTCCAAGCGGGACAGGGATTCTTGGGCACTGAAGCTTTCTTT. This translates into CSVQAGQGFLGTEAFF.